The 21 T cell receptor beta chains below all came from one sample that was sequenced in a study of cytomegalovirus exposure and HLA in healthy donors. It was with 60 Vbeta and 13 Jbeta primers that the PCR ran. Sequenced by immunoSEQ multiplex PCR; TCRdb stores in-frame clones only, minus some. This sample has about 110,000 clones, with 60% to 80% found just once. The specimen was PBMCs. The receptor source for this set is a boy aged 5-17 years in good health and CMV-seronegative.

This rearrangement joins TRBV15 to TRBJ1-5; D gene unclear. The CDR3 covers 15 residues. Germline V gene lookup returns CDR1 LNHNV and CDR2 YYDKDF (reference sequence). Trimming cost V 4 bases and J 4 bases, with 14 bases left between them. The CDR3 bases are TGTGCCACCAGCATTAGCGGGAACCAAAATCAGCCCCAGCATTTT. Translation: CATSISGNQNQPQHF.

The chain uses TRBV5-1 and TRBJ1-6; maybe TRBD1 (5 bases). V dropped 4 bases and J dropped 10 bases, with 15 bases sitting between them. The CDR3 totals 14 residues. Germline V gene sequence: CDR1 SGHRS, CDR2 YFSETQ. The CDR3 here is CASSTTGGESPLHF. Written as DNA, the CDR3 is TGCGCCAGCAGCACAACGGGGGGAGAATCACCCCTCCACTTT.

V usage is TRBV6-6 and J usage is TRBJ2-1; 7 bases line up with TRBD2. The CDR3 extends over 12 amino acids. The V gene's germline CDR1 is MNHNY and CDR2 SVGAGI (reference sequence). Unmatched junction bases numbered 0, after V lost 7 bases and J lost 3 bases. The CDR3 DNA sequence: TGTGCCAGCACGGGGGGCTACAATGAGCAGTTCTTC. It specifies CASTGGYNEQFF.

There are a few counts of this clone. V usage is TRBV7-2 and J usage is TRBJ2-4, with 9 bases matching TRBD1. With V trimmed by 3 bases and J by 3 bases, 6 bases remained unmatched. The CDR3 spans 16 residues. Germline V gene lookup returns CDR1 SGHTA and CDR2 FQGNSA. The CDR3 bases are TGTGCCAGCAGCTTTCGGACAGGGGCGAGCAAAAACATTCAGTACTTC. Its protein product is CASSFRTGASKNIQYF. The variable domain in full, completed from reference TRBV7-2 and TRBJ2-4, reads GAGVSQSPSNKVTEKGKDVELRCDPISGHTALYWYRQSLGQGLEFLIYFQGNSAPDKSGLPSDRFSAERTGGSVSTLTIQRTQQEDSAVYLCASSFRTGASKNIQYFGAGTRLSVL.

The rearrangement joins TRBV18 to TRBJ1-3; the D is unclear. Germline V gene lookup returns CDR1 KGHSH and CDR2 LQKENI. V was trimmed by 2 bases and J by 7 bases, leaving 9 bases between them. This CDR3 spans 13 amino acids. Here the CDR3 DNA reads TGTGCCAGCTCACCAACTGGTGAGAACACCATATATTTT. Protein product: CASSPTGENTIYF.

The chain employs TRBV18 and TRBJ2-7; D is unresolved. Germline V gene lookup returns CDR1 KGHSH and CDR2 LQKENI. This CDR3 has 14 amino acids. Trimming removed 4 bases at V and 5 bases at J, with 15 bases between. The CDR3 nucleotides are TGTGCCAGCTCACTTAGTTCAGGTTCCAACGAGCAGTACTTC. The encoded protein is CASSLSSGSNEQYF.

The chain joins TRBV9 to TRBJ2-3; 10 nucleotides agree with TRBD2. Germline V gene sequence: CDR1 SGDLS, CDR2 YYNGEE. V shed 0 bases, J shed 4 bases, and the junction held 5 bases outside the gene matches. This CDR3 comprises 16 residues. The CDR3 protein is CASSVDRTSGSDTQYF. For the CDR3, the DNA is TGTGCCAGCAGCGTAGATAGGACTAGCGGATCAGATACGCAGTATTTT.

This chain connects TRBV30 to TRBJ1-6, with 8 nucleotides matching TRBD1. The CDR3 contains 14 residues. The germline CDR1 and CDR2 sequences are GTSNPN and SVGIG (reference sequence). With V trimmed by 0 bases and J by 7 bases, 2 bases remained unmatched. The CDR3 protein is CAWSVGQGNSPLHF. Here the CDR3 DNA reads TGTGCCTGGAGTGTCGGACAGGGAAATTCACCCCTCCACTTT.

The rearrangement links TRBV6-1 to TRBJ2-7, with 10 nucleotides matching TRBD2. From germline, CDR1 is MNHNS and CDR2 SASEGT. V gave up 3 bases and J gave up 2 bases; unmatched junction bases: 4. The CDR3 totals 15 residues. CDR3 sequence: CASSDRTSGAYEQYF. The CDR3 nucleotides are TGTGCCAGCAGTGACAGGACTAGCGGAGCCTACGAGCAGTACTTC.

The chain's CDR3 is CASSLMASGEQYF. The CDR3 DNA is TGTGCCAGCAGCTTAATGGCTAGTGGCGAGCAGTACTTC. The chain recombines TRBV7-3 with TRBJ2-7; D gene ambiguous. Trimming left V 1 base short and J 6 bases short, with 10 bases between. Germline V gene lookup returns CDR1 SGHTA and CDR2 FQGTGA. This CDR3 spans 13 amino acids.

The gene calls are TRBV9 and TRBJ1-2, with D perhaps TRBD1 (5 bases). The CDR3 is 15 amino acids. From germline, CDR1 is SGDLS and CDR2 YYNGEE. V gave up 1 base and J gave up 1 base, with 11 bases separating them. The CDR3 region is CASSVMPGLNYGYTF. The CDR3 region has the DNA TGTGCCAGCAGCGTAATGCCGGGACTTAACTATGGCTACACCTTC.

The chain couples TRBV6-6 to TRBJ1-1; the D gene is possibly TRBD1 (5 bases). The CDR3 consists of 11 residues. Germline CDR1 MNHNY, CDR2 SVGAGI (reference sequence). V was cut by 5 bases and J by 8 bases, with 9 bases left in between. This chain's CDR3 is CASSIQGEAFF. The CDR3 DNA sequence: TGTGCCAGCAGTATCCAGGGCGAAGCTTTCTTT.

V is TRBV6-5 and J is TRBJ1-1; D is undetermined. Germline lookup yields CDR1 MNHEY and CDR2 SVGAGI. V lost 4 bases, J lost 7 bases, and 16 bases lay in between. The CDR3 loop spans 14 amino acids. Here the CDR3 reads CASSWNNPRVEAFF. CDR3 bases: TGTGCCAGCAGTTGGAATAACCCCCGGGTTGAAGCTTTCTTT.

V is TRBV15 and J is TRBJ2-5, with D unresolved. The V gene's germline CDR1 is LNHNV and CDR2 YYDKDF (reference sequence). This CDR3 spans 18 amino acids. Trimming stripped 3 bases from V and 5 bases from J, with 25 bases between. As DNA, the CDR3 is TGTGCCACCAGCAGCGTAACCCCCTCGGCCTTACCCAGGGAGACCCAGTACTTC. This gives the protein CATSSVTPSALPRETQYF.

This clone was detected a few times. The chain combines TRBV5-5 with TRBJ2-7, with a tentative D call TRBD1 (5 bases). The CDR3 runs 12 residues. With 1 base removed from V and 5 bases from J, the gap between germline ends came to 7 bases. The V gene's germline CDR1 is SGHKS and CDR2 YYEKEE (reference sequence). The CDR3 DNA reads as TGTGCCAGCAGCTTGTGGGGCAACGAGCAGTACTTC. Translated, it gives CASSLWGNEQYF.

CDR3 sequence (DNA): TGCGCCAGCAGCTTTCGTGGGACATCTAACACCGGGGAGCTGTTTTTT. Translation: CASSFRGTSNTGELFF. The chain combines TRBV5-1 with TRBJ2-2; D possibly corresponds to TRBD1 (6 bases). CDR3 size: 16 residues. With 2 bases removed from V and 2 bases from J, the gap between germline ends came to 13 bases. The germline V gene encodes CDR1 SGHRS and CDR2 YFSETQ.

The CDR3 bases are TGTGCCAGCAGTTTGTCAGGGCACTATGGCTACACCTTC. As protein: CASSLSGHYGYTF. The rearrangement joins TRBV28 to TRBJ1-2; D may be TRBD1 (5 bases). CDR3 size: 13 residues. Trimming removed 3 bases at V and 3 bases at J, with 8 bases between. Germline V gene data show CDR1 as MDHEN and CDR2 as SYDVKM.

This sequence joins TRBV7-3 and TRBJ2-1, with unresolved D. The V end lost 5 bases, the J end lost 0 bases, and 11 bases lay between the germline ends. The CDR3 has 15 amino acids. From germline, CDR1 is SGHTA and CDR2 FQGTGA. In DNA form, the CDR3 reads TGTGCCAGCAGCCTCACCCCCAGCTCCTACAATGAGCAGTTCTTC. Protein: CASSLTPSSYNEQFF.

With respect to this clone: Without the conserved terminal phenylalanine or tryptophan, this CDR3 likely stems from a read error. V is TRBV6-5 and J is TRBJ2-3; 12 positions agree with TRBD2. Germline V CDR1 and CDR2: MNHEY, SVGAGI. Losses at the gene ends were 6 bases for V and 8 bases for J; bases not matched to a gene: 9. The length of the CDR3 is 15 residues. In DNA form, the CDR3 reads TGTGCCAGCAGACAACTAGCGGGGGGACCGGTTACGCAGTATGTT. It specifies CASRQLAGGPVTQYV.

In its sample, this clone was seen once. J is TRBJ1-5 and V is TRBV5-1; the D is unclear. Looked up from germline, CDR1 is SGHRS and CDR2 is YFSETQ. The CDR3 loop spans 15 amino acids. V lost 0 bases and J 1 base, leaving 8 bases between the germline ends. CDR3 sequence: CASSLDRWSNQPQHF. CDR3 DNA sequence: TGCGCCAGCAGCTTGGATCGGTGGAGCAATCAGCCCCAGCATTTT.

CDR3 nucleotides: TGTGCCAGCAGGAGGGACAGCAAAGAGACCCAGTACTTC. The encoded protein is CASRRDSKETQYF. The chain couples TRBV6-1 to TRBJ2-5; TRBD1 aligns across 7 bases. V was pared by 6 bases and J by 3 bases, with 4 bases of the junction left unmatched. This CDR3 is built from 13 residues. The germline V gene has CDR1 MNHNS and CDR2 SASEGT.